Below, one T cell receptor (beta chain) is given with its context. As yet, its antigen is unknown. The patients had HPV-negative, locally advanced oral cavity squamous cell carcinoma. The source of the sample is a study of neoadjuvant anti-PD-1 for oral cavity cancer. Whole-study context: Non-progressing patients received a fourth nivolumab dose near day 43, then surgery on days 50-56.

Most PBMC samples had 480 ng input DNA in six replicates. Profiled with immunoSEQ multiplex PCR; TCRdb holds only in-frame clones, not every one. The data show 75,000 to 100,000 clones, 84% seen once. Study conclusions and caveats: PBMC Gini-index clonality exceeded responders' in non-responders post-nivolumab.

This CDR3 is 13 amino acids long. V was cut by 6 bases and J by 4 bases, with 12 bases left in between. The V gene's germline CDR1 is SNHLY and CDR2 FYNNEI. Sequences were derived from PBMCs, sampled before nivolumab (anti-PD-1) treatment. The rearrangement uses TRBV2 and TRBJ1-2; a weak D match, TRBD1 (6 bases). This TCR came from a person aged 35 to 85 with oral cavity squamous cell carcinoma. Here the CDR3 DNA reads TGTGCCAGCAGGGAGGGGACATTCTATGGCTACACCTTC. It translates to CASREGTFYGYTF.